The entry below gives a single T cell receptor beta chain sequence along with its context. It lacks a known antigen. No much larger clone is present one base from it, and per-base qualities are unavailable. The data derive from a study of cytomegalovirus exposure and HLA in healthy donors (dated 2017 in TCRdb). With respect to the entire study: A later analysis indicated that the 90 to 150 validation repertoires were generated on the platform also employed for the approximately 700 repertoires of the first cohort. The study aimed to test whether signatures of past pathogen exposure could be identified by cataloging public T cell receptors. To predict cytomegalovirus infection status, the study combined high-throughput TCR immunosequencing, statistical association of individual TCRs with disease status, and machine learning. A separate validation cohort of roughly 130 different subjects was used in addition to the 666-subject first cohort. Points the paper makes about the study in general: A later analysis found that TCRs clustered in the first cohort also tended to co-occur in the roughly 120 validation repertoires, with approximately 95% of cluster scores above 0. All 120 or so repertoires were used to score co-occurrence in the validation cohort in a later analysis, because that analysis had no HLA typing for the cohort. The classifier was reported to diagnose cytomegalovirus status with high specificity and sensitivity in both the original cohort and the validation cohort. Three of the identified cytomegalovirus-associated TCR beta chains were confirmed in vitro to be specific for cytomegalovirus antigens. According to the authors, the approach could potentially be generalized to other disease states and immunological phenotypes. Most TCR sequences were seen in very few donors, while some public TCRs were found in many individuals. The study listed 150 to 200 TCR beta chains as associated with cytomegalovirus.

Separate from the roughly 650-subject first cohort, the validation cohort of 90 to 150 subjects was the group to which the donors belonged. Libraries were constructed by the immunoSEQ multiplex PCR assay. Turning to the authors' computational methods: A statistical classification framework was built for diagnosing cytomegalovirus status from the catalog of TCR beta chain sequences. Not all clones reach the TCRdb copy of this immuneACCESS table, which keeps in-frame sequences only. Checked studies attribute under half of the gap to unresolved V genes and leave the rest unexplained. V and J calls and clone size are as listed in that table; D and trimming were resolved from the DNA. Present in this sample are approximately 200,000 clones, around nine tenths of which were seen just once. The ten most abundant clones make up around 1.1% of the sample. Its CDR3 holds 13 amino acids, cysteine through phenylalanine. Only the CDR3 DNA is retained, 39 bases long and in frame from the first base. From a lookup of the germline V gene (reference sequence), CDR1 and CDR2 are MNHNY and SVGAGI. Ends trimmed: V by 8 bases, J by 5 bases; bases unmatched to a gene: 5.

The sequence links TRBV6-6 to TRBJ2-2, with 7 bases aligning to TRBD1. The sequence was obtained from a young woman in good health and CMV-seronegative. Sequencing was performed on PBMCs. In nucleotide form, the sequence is TGTGCCAGCTACGGCAGGGGGACCGGGGAGCTGTTTTTT. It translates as CASYGRGTGELFF.